This section outlines one T cell receptor (beta chain) sequence together with its context. Its antigen is not known. The read terminates 3 residues before the CDR3 end, so the remaining end is supplied by the germline J gene. This record belongs to a study of T cells in women clearing cervical HPV infection. Across the study: Case blood was drawn when the lesion was first found; control blood after infection became undetectable. HLA type stays a possible confounder, typing being limited. Whole-study results and caveats: Cases carried less TRBV6-7 than controls: approximately 0.1% versus 0.16%.

The V end lost 11 bases, the J end lost 1 base, and 11 bases lay between the germline ends. Germline values: CDR1 ENHRY, CDR2 SYGVKD. This CDR3 has 12 amino acids. Produced via immunoSEQ multiplex PCR; TCRdb's table is partial and in-frame only. Recorded for this sample: roughly 34,000 clones. Source material: blood buffy coat. This TCR was sampled from a woman between 18 and 70 years old with a cervical HPV16 infection that either progressed to CIN3+ or cleared (not recorded which). This sequence joins TRBV10-3 and TRBJ1-1; possible D gene TRBD1, 5 bases. CDR3 sequence reads: CASKGENTEAFF. The DNA read from the CDR3 is TGTGCCTCAAAAGGGGAGAACACTGAA.